Only a few counts were recorded for the clone carrying this T cell receptor beta chain. The antigen remains undetermined. The sample has other DNA sequences that encode this CDR3 too. The record originates from a study of PD-1 blockade in mismatch repair-deficient tumors. Study conclusions and caveats: Tumor-resident clones, often absent from pretreatment blood, expanded after pembrolizumab and then contracted.

Produced via immunoSEQ multiplex PCR; TCRdb's table is partial and in-frame only. The sample has around 130,000 clones; about 90% are singletons. Every patient had mismatch repair deficiency by PCR or immunohistochemistry. Three pembrolizumab responders had their TCRs sequenced. Sequencing used peripheral blood, obtained just over 70 weeks after starting pembrolizumab. This receptor was obtained from an adult with mismatch repair-deficient cancer.

The CDR3 DNA is TGTGCCAGCAGCCCGTTAGCGCGAACGAACACCGGGGAGCTGTTTTTT. It is translated as CASSPLARTNTGELFF. The V gene is TRBV4-2, the J gene TRBJ2-2, with a tentative D call TRBD2 (5 bases). CDR3 length: 16 residues. V lost 4 bases and J lost 0, with 12 bases in between. Looked up from germline, CDR1 is LGHNA and CDR2 is YNFKEQ.